Presented here are 15 T cell receptor beta chains from one specimen sequenced in a study of T cell responses to AZD1222 COVID-19 vaccine (dated by TCRdb to about 2021). This specimen's time point label, interpreted: baseline before first vaccination. Receptor libraries were prepared by the immunoSEQ multiplex PCR assay. Not all clones reach the TCRdb copy of this immuneACCESS table, which keeps in-frame sequences only. Checked studies attribute under half of the gap to unresolved V genes and leave the rest unexplained. This sample comprises 120,000 to 150,000 clones, 80% to 90% of them detected only once. About 3% of the sample lies in the top ten. The sequences come from peripheral blood, collected on day 0 of AZD1222 vaccination. Every receptor here comes from an adult in good health.

V and J are TRBV11-2 and TRBJ1-5; the D is unclear. Trimming removed 7 bases at V and 4 bases at J, with 14 bases between. The CDR3 length is 14 residues. Looked up from germline, CDR1 is SGHAT and CDR2 is FQNNGV. The CDR3 spells CASTADSGNQPQHF. The CDR3 DNA follows: TGTGCCAGCACCGCGGACTCAGGTAATCAGCCCCAGCATTTT. The full variable domain, completed using reference TRBV11-2 and TRBJ1-5, is EAGVAQSPRYKIIEKRQSVAFWCNPISGHATLYWYQQILGQGPKLLIQFQNNGVVDDSQLPKDRFSAERLKGVDSTLKIQPAKLEDSAVYLCASTADSGNQPQHFGDGTRLSIL.

Here the CDR3 reads CASSHATSGRAPEQFF. In DNA form, the CDR3 reads TGCGCCAGCAGCCATGCGACTAGCGGGAGGGCCCCTGAGCAGTTCTTC. The chain links TRBV4-1 to TRBJ2-1, with 14 nucleotides matching TRBD2. The CDR3 runs 16 residues. The germline V gene has CDR1 MGHRA and CDR2 YSYEKL. The trim removed 3 bases at V and 9 bases at J, leaving 7 bases unmatched.

The rearrangement links TRBV30 to TRBJ2-1, with 15 bases lining up with TRBD2. V gave up 5 bases and J gave up 7 bases; unmatched junction bases: 18. The germline gives CDR1 GTSNPN, CDR2 SVGIG (reference sequence). The CDR3 is 19 residues long. DNA of the CDR3: TGTGCCTGGGCGGCCTCGGGACTAGCGGGAGGTTTTTCAGGAAATGAGCAGTTCTTC. Its translation: CAWAASGLAGGFSGNEQFF.

The CDR3 region is CASSLALDRAFDEETQYF. DNA of the CDR3: TGCGCCAGCAGCTTGGCCTTGGACAGGGCGTTTGATGAAGAGACCCAGTACTTC. The chain is built from TRBV5-1 and TRBJ2-5, with 8 positions matching TRBD1. J gave up 3 bases and V 0 bases, and 13 bases lay outside the gene matches. The CDR3 loop spans 18 amino acids. From germline, CDR1 is SGHRS and CDR2 YFSETQ.

The chain has TRBV14 and TRBJ2-1; D gene uncertain. V was clipped by 3 bases and J by 4 bases, with 1 base between them. CDR1 is SGHDN, CDR2 FVKESK, per germline. The CDR3 length is 11 residues. The CDR3 DNA follows: TGTGCCAGCAGCCAGTACAATGAGCAGTTCTTC. Its translation is CASSQYNEQFF.

The V and J genes are TRBV5-4 and TRBJ1-5, with D maybe TRBD1 (6 bases). This CDR3 has 15 amino acids. V was shortened by 0 bases and J by 2 bases, with 9 bases between the two germline ends. Germline V gene data show CDR1 as SGHNT and CDR2 as YYREEE (reference sequence). The CDR3 is CASSLDPGGNQPQHF. The CDR3 DNA reads as TGTGCCAGCAGCTTGGATCCAGGGGGCAATCAGCCCCAGCATTTT.

The rearrangement uses TRBV6-4 and TRBJ1-5; no clear D. Trimming took 2 bases from V and 4 from J, leaving 6 bases between them. The germline V gene encodes CDR1 MRHNA and CDR2 SNTAGT. CDR3 size: 13 residues. As DNA, the CDR3 is TGTGCCAGCAGTGACGAGGGTAATCAGCCCCAGCATTTT. Its protein is CASSDEGNQPQHF.

This clone has just one count. The rearrangement uses TRBV5-1 and TRBJ2-7, with D possibly being TRBD2 (6 bases). The CDR3 sequence is 15 residues long. The germline V gene encodes CDR1 SGHRS and CDR2 YFSETQ. V was shortened by 1 base and J by 4 bases, with 15 bases between the two germline ends. The CDR3: CASSLSAGSPYEQYF. The CDR3 DNA reads TGCGCCAGCAGCTTGTCGGCGGGAAGTCCGTACGAGCAGTACTTC.

The chain uses TRBV19 and TRBJ1-4; 10 nucleotides match TRBD1. With 9 bases clipped from V and 8 bases from J, the junction kept 6 bases outside the gene matches. Germline V gene data show CDR1 as LNHDA and CDR2 as SQIVND (reference sequence). The CDR3 contains 13 residues. CDR3 residues: CASSGTGVEKLFF. The CDR3 nucleotides read TGTGCCAGCAGCGGGACAGGGGTGGAAAAACTGTTTTTT.

The chain carries TRBV29-1 and TRBJ2-4; D gene unclear. Per germline, CDR1 SQVTM and CDR2 ANQGSEA. V lost 5 bases and J lost 7, with 15 bases in between. The CDR3 runs to 13 residues. The CDR3, as DNA: TGCAGCGTTTTGAACCAAATAGAGAACATTCAGTACTTC. Amino acid sequence: CSVLNQIENIQYF.

The rearrangement links TRBV7-9 to TRBJ1-1; D gene uncertain. The CDR3 spans 15 residues. The V end lost 0 bases, the J end lost 1 base, and 9 bases lay between the germline ends. CDR1 and CDR2 (germline): SEHNR, FQNEAQ (reference sequence). The CDR3, as DNA: TGTGCCAGCAGCTTAGCGAGGGCAGCGAACACTGAAGCTTTCTTT. Translating gives CASSLARAANTEAFF.

The V and J genes are TRBV30 and TRBJ2-7; weak D call: TRBD2 (6 bases). V lost 3 bases, J lost 4 bases, and 7 bases lay in between. Germline CDR1 and CDR2: GTSNPN and SVGIG (reference sequence). The CDR3 runs 11 residues. DNA of the CDR3: TGTGCCTGGAGCGGGGGTTACGAGCAGTACTTC. Protein sequence: CAWSGGYEQYF. The variable domain in full, completed from reference TRBV30 and TRBJ2-7, reads SQTIHQWPATLVQPVGSPLSLECTVEGTSNPNLYWYRQAAGRGLQLLFYSVGIGQISSEVPQNLSASRPQDRQFILSSKKLLLSDSGFYLCAWSGGYEQYFGPGTRLTVT.

This sequence joins TRBV28 and TRBJ1-1, with 7 bases lining up with TRBD1. Per germline, CDR1 MDHEN and CDR2 SYDVKM. This CDR3 has 15 amino acids. The ends lost 6 bases at V and 6 bases at J; junction bases unmatched: 13. The CDR3 nucleotides are TGTGCCAGCAGCATTCGAGGGAGGGGACAGTCTGAAGCTTTCTTT. It encodes CASSIRGRGQSEAFF.

This chain uses TRBV5-1 with TRBJ2-7; TRBD1 aligns across 10 bases. V lost 1 base and J lost 6; bases outside the gene matches: 7. This CDR3 has 15 amino acids. Germline lookup yields CDR1 SGHRS and CDR2 YFSETQ. The CDR3 DNA is TGCGCCAGCAGCTTGACCTCCGGGACAGGGGTCGAGCAGTACTTC. This gives the protein CASSLTSGTGVEQYF.

The chain has TRBV7-2 and TRBJ1-3; D is perhaps TRBD1 (5 bases). CDR3 length: 15 amino acids. Germline V gives CDR1 SGHTA, CDR2 FQGNSA. Between the trimmed V and J ends, which lost 4 bases and 1 base, there was a span of 11 bases. CDR3 DNA sequence: TGTGCCAGCAGCTCCTACGGGGGGTCTGGAAACACCATATATTTT. Translation gives CASSSYGGSGNTIYF.